The 18 T cell receptor beta chains below were found in one sample sequenced in a study of blood T cell repertoires in COVID-19. Repertoires were generated with immunoSEQ multiplex PCR, while TCRdb's copy carries only in-frame clones and drops some. The sample holds some 250,000 clones, approximately 81% seen once. The sample consisted of peripheral blood. These receptors originate from a man in his sixties with acute or convalescent COVID-19.

The chain links TRBV4-1 to TRBJ2-2, with 11 bases aligning to TRBD2. The CDR3 totals 18 residues. Germline V gives CDR1 MGHRA, CDR2 YSYEKL. After removal of 0 bases from V and 5 bases from J, the junction contained 8 bases not matched to a gene. In DNA, the CDR3 is TGCGCCAGCAGCCAAGAGGGCCCCACTAGCGGGGGTACCGGGGAGCTGTTTTTT. Its protein product is CASSQEGPTSGGTGELFF.

The rearrangement uses TRBV27 and TRBJ2-1; D is ambiguous. The CDR3 runs to 13 residues. V lost 3 bases and J 14 bases, leaving 17 bases between the germline ends. Germline V gene data show CDR1 as MNHEY and CDR2 as SMNVEV (reference sequence). In nucleotides, the CDR3 is TGTGCCAGCAGTTTTCTGGCGAGCGCCCCGAAGTTCTTC. The encoded protein is CASSFLASAPKFF.

This rearrangement joins TRBV2 to TRBJ2-5; the match to TRBD1 covers 7 bases. The CDR3 runs to 14 residues. Germline CDR1 reads SNHLY; CDR2 reads FYNNEI. V trimming: 2 bases; J trimming: 7 bases; junction bases outside the gene matches: 7. The chain's CDR3 is CASSERQGPGTQYF. Written as DNA, the CDR3 is TGTGCCAGCAGTGAAAGACAGGGTCCGGGGACCCAGTACTTC.

This clone was recorded once. The CDR3 reads CASTPGQGVDQPQHF. The CDR3, as DNA: TGTGCCAGTACCCCGGGACAGGGAGTTGATCAGCCCCAGCATTTT. The V gene is TRBV19, the J gene TRBJ1-5; 9 positions match TRBD1. The CDR3 has 15 amino acids. Trimming took 7 bases from V and 5 from J; bases not matched to a gene: 9. The germline V gene has CDR1 LNHDA and CDR2 SQIVND (reference sequence).

The chain recombines TRBV3-1 (or the pseudogene TRBV3-2) with TRBJ2-3; D is undetermined. The germline CDR1 and CDR2 sequences are LGHDT and YNNKEL (reference sequence). CDR3 length: 13 amino acids. Trimming took off 5 bases at V and 0 bases at J, with 6 bases between the two ends. The CDR3 DNA sequence: TGTGCCAGCAGCGCGCGAAGCACAGATACGCAGTATTTT. Its protein is CASSARSTDTQYF.

The V call is TRBV2, the J call TRBJ2-3, with D perhaps matching TRBD2 (5 bases). CDR3 length: 13 amino acids. Between the trimmed V and J ends, which lost 9 bases and 4 bases, there was a span of 14 bases. Germline loops: CDR1 SNHLY, CDR2 FYNNEI. The CDR3 sequence: CARLLASADTQYF. The DNA for the CDR3 is TGTGCCAGACTCCTAGCAAGCGCAGATACGCAGTATTTT.

This clone has only one observation. This chain uses TRBV28 with TRBJ2-7, with a tentative D call TRBD2 (6 bases). Germline lookup yields CDR1 MDHEN and CDR2 SYDVKM. This CDR3 is built from 15 residues. Trimming shortened V by 2 bases and J by 3 bases, and 14 bases separated the two germline ends. The CDR3 nucleotides are TGTGCCAGCAGTTTAGGCGACGGGAGTGTCTACGAGCAGTACTTC. Residues: CASSLGDGSVYEQYF. Together with reference TRBV28 and TRBJ2-7, the CDR3 gives the full variable domain: DVKVTQSSRYLVKRTGEKVFLECVQDMDHENMFWYRQDPGLGLRLIYFSYDVKMKEKGDIPEGYSVSREKKERFSLILESASTNQTSMYLCASSLGDGSVYEQYFGPGTRLTVT.

The chain recombines TRBV7-8 with TRBJ2-3; D uncertain. The length of the CDR3 is 14 residues. Between the trimmed V and J ends, which lost 3 bases and 6 bases, there was a span of 13 bases. Germline lookup yields CDR1 SGHVS and CDR2 FQNEAQ. CDR3: CASSFRSLEDTQYF. The CDR3 DNA reads TGTGCCAGCAGCTTCCGGTCCCTCGAGGATACGCAGTATTTT.

The V and J genes are TRBV19 and TRBJ2-7; D is unresolved. Germline values: CDR1 LNHDA, CDR2 SQIVND (reference sequence). The CDR3 spans 14 residues. Deletions cut 5 bases from V and 8 bases from J, with 19 bases between. CDR3 DNA: TGTGCCAGTAGTGGCAAAGTTCCCCCGTACAAGCAGTACTTC. Its protein product is CASSGKVPPYKQYF.

This clone was seen a few times. The rearrangement joins TRBV2 to TRBJ1-5; perhaps TRBD1 as D (5 bases). The V end lost 3 bases, the J end lost 3 bases, and 6 bases lay between the germline ends. Germline V CDR1 and CDR2: SNHLY, FYNNEI. There are 13 residues in the CDR3. The CDR3 loop is CASSETDNQPQHF. The CDR3 DNA sequence: TGTGCCAGCAGTGAGACAGACAATCAGCCCCAGCATTTT.

This clone was counted a single time. The CDR3 nucleotides read TGTGCCAGCAGGCGGGTTACAACTAATGAAAAACTGTTTTTT. Translated: CASRRVTTNEKLFF. This chain connects TRBV2 to TRBJ1-4; no clear D gene. The germline V gene has CDR1 SNHLY and CDR2 FYNNEI. The germline V and J ends were trimmed by 6 bases and 0 bases, with 8 bases remaining between them. The CDR3 length is 14 residues.

The J gene is TRBJ2-7, the V gene TRBV18; 9 positions match TRBD2. V trimming: 3 bases; J trimming: 7 bases; junction bases outside the gene matches: 13. Germline values: CDR1 KGHSH, CDR2 LQKENI. There are 16 residues in the CDR3. The CDR3 DNA reads TGTGCCAGCTCACCCCAGGACGCTAGCGGGACACGGGAGCAGTACTTC. Residues: CASSPQDASGTREQYF.

This chain joins TRBV9 and TRBJ2-3; D may be TRBD2 (5 bases). The CDR3 is 15 amino acids. Per germline, CDR1 SGDLS and CDR2 YYNGEE. V lost 3 bases to trimming and J lost 0 bases, with 11 bases between them. The CDR3 coding sequence is TGTGCCAGCAGCGATACTAGAGCTAGCACAGATACGCAGTATTTT. It is translated as CASSDTRASTDTQYF. The full variable domain, completed using reference TRBV9 and TRBJ2-3, is DSGVTQTPKHLITATGQRVTLRCSPRSGDLSVYWYQQSLDQGLQFLIQYYNGEERAKGNILERFSAQQFPDLHSELNLSSLELGDSALYFCASSDTRASTDTQYFGPGTRLTVL.

The CDR3 DNA sequence: TGTGCCAGCAGTCCAGACAGGGAGCGGCCCCAGCATTTT. The encoded protein is CASSPDRERPQHF. J is TRBJ1-5 and V is TRBV27; 7 nucleotides agree with TRBD1. The trim removed 5 bases at V and 9 bases at J, leaving 7 bases unmatched. The CDR3 has 13 residues. The germline CDR1 and CDR2 sequences are MNHEY and SMNVEV (reference sequence).

The chain joins TRBV9 to TRBJ2-2; no definite D call. The germline V and J ends were trimmed by 4 bases and 1 base, with 14 bases remaining between them. CDR1 is SGDLS, CDR2 YYNGEE, per germline. The CDR3 is 16 amino acids. CDR3 sequence (DNA): TGTGCCAGCAGCCCCTATCCCGCGGTGAACACCGGGGAGCTGTTTTTT. It yields the protein CASSPYPAVNTGELFF.

This clone has at least ten counts. The chain carries TRBV4-1 and TRBJ1-1, with D unresolved. CDR1 and CDR2 from the germline V gene are MGHRA and YSYEKL. The CDR3 length is 13 residues. V shed 1 base and J shed 10 bases, with 13 bases lying between them. CDR3 bases: TGCGCCAGCAGCCAAGCTCCAGGATATGGAGCTTTCTTT. Its protein product is CASSQAPGYGAFF.

This chain uses TRBV11-2 with TRBJ2-7; 11 nucleotides align to TRBD2. Germline V gene lookup returns CDR1 SGHAT and CDR2 FQNNGV. This CDR3 is built from 14 residues. V was pared by 5 bases and J by 6 bases, with 6 bases of the junction left unmatched. The CDR3 here is CASSALAGVFEQYF. The CDR3 DNA follows: TGTGCCAGCAGCGCACTAGCGGGAGTTTTCGAGCAGTACTTC. Based on the CDR3 plus reference TRBV11-2 and TRBJ2-7, the full variable domain is EAGVAQSPRYKIIEKRQSVAFWCNPISGHATLYWYQQILGQGPKLLIQFQNNGVVDDSQLPKDRFSAERLKGVDSTLKIQPAKLEDSAVYLCASSALAGVFEQYFGPGTRLTVT.

The V and J genes are TRBV7-9 and TRBJ2-5; 7 nucleotides agree with TRBD2. CDR1 is SEHNR, CDR2 FQNEAQ, per germline (reference sequence). CDR3 length: 15 residues. V gave up 3 bases and J gave up 5 bases; unmatched junction bases: 9. CDR3 residues: CASSLWIAGFETQYF. The CDR3 bases are TGTGCCAGCAGCTTGTGGATAGCGGGTTTTGAGACCCAGTACTTC.